Listed here are 24 T cell receptor beta chains from one sample, sequenced in a study of cytomegalovirus exposure and HLA in healthy donors. Libraries were prepared by immunoSEQ multiplex PCR; TCRdb keeps only in-frame clonotypes and omits some of them. Among about 280,000 clones listed, around 87% were seen once. The sample taken for sequencing was PBMCs. The receptors stem from a woman aged 18-29 years in good health and CMV-seronegative.

The table lists this clone with a count of one. This rearrangement joins TRBV4-3 to TRBJ2-5; the match to TRBD2 covers 12 bases. The CDR3 extends over 16 amino acids. Germline loops: CDR1 LGHNA, CDR2 YSLEER. Unmatched junction bases numbered 4, after V lost 3 bases and J lost 2 bases. In DNA form, the CDR3 reads TGCGCCAGCAGCCATGGACTAGCGGGACTACAAGAGACCCAGTACTTC. Its translation is CASSHGLAGLQETQYF.

The chain has TRBV18 and TRBJ2-1; D is possibly TRBD2 (5 bases). This CDR3 contains 11 residues. Trimming took off 10 bases at V and 9 bases at J, with 13 bases between the two ends. Germline V lookup: CDR1 KGHSH, CDR2 LQKENI. CDR3 DNA sequence: TGTGCCACCGGGGAAGTGGTTGAGCAGTTCTTC. It specifies CATGEVVEQFF. The complete variable domain, with remaining parts taken from reference TRBV18 and TRBJ2-1, reads NAGVMQNPRHLVRRRGQEARLRCSPMKGHSHVYWYRQLPEEGLKFMVYLQKENIIDESGMPKERFSAEFPKEGPSILRIQQVVRGDSAAYFCATGEVVEQFFGPGTRLTVL.

Here the CDR3 DNA reads TGTGCCAGCAGTTTTCCGACCCCCGACAGGGGGGGCGGAAACACCATATATTTT. Residues: CASSFPTPDRGGGNTIYF. The chain links TRBV28 to TRBJ1-3; TRBD1 matches 9 bases. The CDR3 has 18 residues. V lost 3 bases to trimming and J lost 4 bases; unmatched junction nucleotides: 13. Germline V gene lookup returns CDR1 MDHEN and CDR2 SYDVKM.

As DNA, the CDR3 is TGTGCCAGCAGTTACTCCAGGGCCAATCAGCCCCAGCATTTT. It specifies CASSYSRANQPQHF. The chain joins TRBV6-5 to TRBJ1-5; D possibly corresponds to TRBD1 (5 bases). In germline, CDR1 is MNHEY, CDR2 SVGAGI. V was clipped by 0 bases and J by 3 bases, with 6 bases between them. The CDR3 runs 14 residues.

The chain joins TRBV13 to TRBJ2-7, with 8 bases lining up with TRBD1. Germline values: CDR1 PRHDT, CDR2 FYEKMQ (reference sequence). Losses at the gene ends were 1 base for V and 2 bases for J; bases not matched to a gene: 7. This CDR3 comprises 16 residues. The CDR3 region is CASSLVEGQVAYEQYF. In DNA form, the CDR3 reads TGTGCCAGCAGCTTAGTTGAGGGACAGGTGGCCTACGAGCAGTACTTC.

This clone was seen once. The V call is TRBV6-1, the J call TRBJ2-1, with TRBD1 as a possible D gene (6 bases). Germline V gene lookup returns CDR1 MNHNS and CDR2 SASEGT. V was pared by 5 bases and J by 7 bases, with 12 bases between. The CDR3 sequence is 13 residues long. This CDR3 reads CASSSTRGNEQFF. CDR3 sequence (DNA): TGTGCCAGCAGTAGTACGAGGGGGAATGAGCAGTTCTTC.

The chain has TRBV28 and TRBJ2-3; 14 nucleotides match TRBD2. CDR3 length: 16 residues. With 6 bases clipped from V and 5 bases from J, the junction kept 7 bases outside the gene matches. CDR1 is MDHEN and CDR2 is SYDVKM in the germline V gene. CDR3 region: CASSVTSGRAGDTQYF. The DNA of the CDR3 is TGTGCCAGCAGCGTGACTAGCGGGAGGGCCGGAGATACGCAGTATTTT.

The chain has TRBV4-1 and TRBJ2-7; 14 nucleotides line up with TRBD2. CDR1 is MGHRA, CDR2 YSYEKL, per germline. CDR3 length: 16 residues. V lost 2 bases, J lost 6 bases, and 6 bases stayed unmatched. CDR3 in DNA: TGCGCCAGCAGCCAACAGGGACTAGCGGGAGTGGTCGAGCAGTACTTC. It yields the protein CASSQQGLAGVVEQYF.

The rearrangement joins TRBV4-3 to TRBJ2-3; possible D gene TRBD2, 6 bases. The CDR3 is 14 residues long. CDR1 and CDR2 (germline): LGHNA, YSLEER. V was shortened by 4 bases and J by 5 bases, with 13 bases between the two germline ends. As DNA, the CDR3 is TGCGCCAGCAGCCCGGGGCAGGGAGGAGATACGCAGTATTTT. Its protein is CASSPGQGGDTQYF.

This clone was seen once. The gene calls are TRBV28 and TRBJ1-1, with D perhaps matching TRBD1 (6 bases). Trimming shortened V by 3 bases and J by 5 bases, and 16 bases separated the two germline ends. CDR3 length: 15 residues. Germline CDR1 reads MDHEN; CDR2 reads SYDVKM. The CDR3 DNA follows: TGTGCCAGCAGTTTGGATCTGACAGGAGGAACTGAAGCTTTCTTT. This encodes CASSLDLTGGTEAFF.

The chain links TRBV2 to TRBJ1-4; D is perhaps TRBD1 (6 bases). Germline V lookup: CDR1 SNHLY, CDR2 FYNNEI. This CDR3 is built from 19 residues. The V end lost 4 bases, the J end lost 0 bases, and 21 bases lay between the germline ends. Here the CDR3 reads CASSVGAELPIATNEKLFF. CDR3 nucleotides: TGTGCCAGCAGTGTGGGGGCGGAACTACCAATTGCAACTAATGAAAAACTGTTTTTT. The variable domain in full, completed from reference TRBV2 and TRBJ1-4, reads EPEVTQTPSHQVTQMGQEVILRCVPISNHLYFYWYRQILGQKVEFLVSFYNNEISEKSEIFDDQFSVERPDGSNFTLKIRSTKLEDSAMYFCASSVGAELPIATNEKLFFGSGTQLSVL.

The chain recombines TRBV27 with TRBJ2-5; possible D gene TRBD1, 5 bases. Per germline, CDR1 MNHEY and CDR2 SMNVEV (reference sequence). The CDR3 loop spans 16 amino acids. V dropped 8 bases and J dropped 4 bases, with 23 bases sitting between them. The CDR3 region is CASASPKPTGPETQYF. CDR3 coding DNA: TGTGCCAGCGCGTCCCCTAAGCCCACAGGACCAGAGACCCAGTACTTC.

The gene calls are TRBV6-5 and TRBJ1-1; 7 bases match TRBD1. The germline gives CDR1 MNHEY, CDR2 SVGAGI. This CDR3 contains 12 residues. The J segment lost 7 bases and the V segment lost 6 bases, leaving 5 bases of the junction unmatched. Here the CDR3 DNA reads TGTGCCAGCAGGACTACAGGGGTTGAAGCTTTCTTT. It encodes CASRTTGVEAFF.

The gene calls are TRBV9 and TRBJ1-1; 10 nucleotides line up with TRBD1. Germline trimming cut 4 bases from V and 7 bases from J; bases unmatched to any gene: 16. Per germline, CDR1 SGDLS and CDR2 YYNGEE. This CDR3 is 17 amino acids long. The CDR3 bases are TGTGCCAGCAGCTCCCGGGACAGGGGTCAGCCCAGGTATGAAGCTTTCTTT. Translated, it gives CASSSRDRGQPRYEAFF.

This clone was seen a handful of times. The chain uses TRBV9 and TRBJ1-2, with D hard to call. The V gene lost 2 bases and the J gene lost 4 bases, with 12 bases spanning the gap. The length of the CDR3 is 14 residues. Germline V gene data show CDR1 as SGDLS and CDR2 as YYNGEE. Here the CDR3 reads CASSVESSGYGYTF. The CDR3 coding sequence is TGTGCCAGCAGCGTCGAATCATCAGGCTATGGCTACACCTTC.

V is TRBV7-6 and J is TRBJ1-2, with 11 bases lining up with TRBD1. CDR3 size: 17 residues. Germline V gene sequence: CDR1 SGHVS, CDR2 FNYEAQ. The V gene end was trimmed by 5 bases and the J gene end by 4 bases; junction bases not matched to a gene: 12. The CDR3 protein is CASSRGSGTGGGYGYTF. CDR3 in DNA: TGTGCCAGCAGCCGGGGGTCCGGGACAGGGGGGGGCTATGGCTACACCTTC.

J is TRBJ1-4 and V is TRBV6-5; the D gene is possibly TRBD1 (5 bases). V dropped 2 bases and J dropped 7 bases, with 5 bases sitting between them. Germline CDR1 reads MNHEY; CDR2 reads SVGAGI. The CDR3 runs 12 residues. CDR3: CASSYGAEKLFF. The CDR3 region has the DNA TGTGCCAGCAGTTACGGGGCTGAAAAACTGTTTTTT.

The count of this clone is one. The chain employs TRBV29-1 and TRBJ1-2; TRBD1 is a possible D gene (6 bases). V dropped 7 bases and J dropped 0 bases, with 15 bases sitting between them. Germline-derived CDR1 and CDR2 are SQVTM and ANQGSEA. The CDR3 loop spans 14 amino acids. The chain's CDR3 is CSAKDSLANYGYTF. For the CDR3, the DNA is TGCAGCGCAAAGGACAGCCTAGCTAACTATGGCTACACCTTC.

Comments on this clone: This sample includes further DNA sequences coding for the same CDR3. This rearrangement joins TRBV11-1 to TRBJ2-7; tentative D call: TRBD2 (5 bases). CDR1 is SGHAT, CDR2 FQDESV, per germline (reference sequence). Between the trimmed V and J ends, which lost 2 bases and 3 bases, there was a span of 5 bases. The CDR3 length is 12 residues. Here the CDR3 DNA reads TGTGCCAGCAGCTTACGGGGCTACGAGCAGTACTTC. Its protein is CASSLRGYEQYF.

The chain couples TRBV6-5 to TRBJ2-5; D perhaps matches TRBD1 (6 bases). This CDR3 is 12 amino acids long. Between the trimmed V and J ends, which lost 5 bases and 5 bases, there was a span of 9 bases. CDR1 and CDR2 from the germline V gene are MNHEY and SVGAGI. CDR3 bases: TGTGCCAGCAGTCAGGGGTTGGAGACCCAGTACTTC. Translation gives CASSQGLETQYF.

V gene TRBV6-5 combines with J gene TRBJ2-4; a possible D gene is TRBD2 (5 bases). The V end lost 4 bases, the J end lost 0 bases, and 13 bases lay between the germline ends. The CDR3 covers 16 residues. Germline V lookup: CDR1 MNHEY, CDR2 SVGAGI. The CDR3 DNA sequence: TGTGCCAGCAGTTCCCCGGGCGGACTAGCCAAAAACATTCAGTACTTC. This sequence encodes CASSSPGGLAKNIQYF.

This chain uses TRBV5-6 with TRBJ2-1; 12 bases map to TRBD2. Germline CDR1 reads SGHDT; CDR2 reads YYEEEE. Trimming took 4 bases from V and 7 from J; bases not matched to a gene: 6. CDR3 size: 15 residues. The chain's CDR3 is CASSILLAGGNEQFF. The CDR3 DNA reads TGTGCCAGCAGCATCCTCCTAGCGGGAGGGAATGAGCAGTTCTTC.

V gene TRBV14 combines with J gene TRBJ2-7, with D maybe TRBD1 (5 bases). Germline CDR1 reads SGHDN; CDR2 reads FVKESK. V was trimmed by 0 bases and J by 4 bases, leaving 13 bases between them. The CDR3 has 15 amino acids. The CDR3 sequence: CASSQEIVPGYEQYF. The CDR3 nucleotides read TGTGCCAGCAGCCAAGAAATCGTTCCAGGGTACGAGCAGTACTTC.

The V gene is TRBV5-1, the J gene TRBJ2-6; 11 nucleotides align to TRBD1. The CDR3 contains 15 residues. The V segment lost 3 bases and the J segment 9 bases; nucleotides outside the gene matches: 5. CDR1 is SGHRS, CDR2 YFSETQ, per germline. The CDR3 nucleotides read TGCGCCAGCAGCTCGGACAGGGGGCGCGTCAACGTCCTGACTTTC. Its translation: CASSSDRGRVNVLTF.